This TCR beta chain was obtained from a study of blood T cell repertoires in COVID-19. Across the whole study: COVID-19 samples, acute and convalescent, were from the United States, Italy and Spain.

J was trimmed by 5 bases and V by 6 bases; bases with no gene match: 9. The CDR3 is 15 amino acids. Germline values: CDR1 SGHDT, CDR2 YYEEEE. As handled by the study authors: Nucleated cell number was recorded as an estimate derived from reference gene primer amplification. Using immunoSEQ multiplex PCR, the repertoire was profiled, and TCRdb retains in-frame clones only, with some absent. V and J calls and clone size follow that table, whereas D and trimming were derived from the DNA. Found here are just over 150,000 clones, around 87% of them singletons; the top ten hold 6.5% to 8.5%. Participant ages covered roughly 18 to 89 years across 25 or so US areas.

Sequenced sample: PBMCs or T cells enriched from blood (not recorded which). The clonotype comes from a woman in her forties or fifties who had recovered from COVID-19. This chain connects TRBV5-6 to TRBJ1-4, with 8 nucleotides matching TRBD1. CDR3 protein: CASTGGGQKNEKLFF. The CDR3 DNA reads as TGTGCCAGCACAGGGGGCGGGCAAAAGAATGAAAAACTGTTTTTT. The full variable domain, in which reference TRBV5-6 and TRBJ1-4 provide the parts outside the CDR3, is DAGVTQSPTHLIKTRGQQVTLRCSPKSGHDTVSWYQQALGQGPQFIFQYYEEEERQRGNFPDRFSGHQFPNYSSELNVNALLLGDSALYLCASTGGGQKNEKLFFGSGTQLSVL.